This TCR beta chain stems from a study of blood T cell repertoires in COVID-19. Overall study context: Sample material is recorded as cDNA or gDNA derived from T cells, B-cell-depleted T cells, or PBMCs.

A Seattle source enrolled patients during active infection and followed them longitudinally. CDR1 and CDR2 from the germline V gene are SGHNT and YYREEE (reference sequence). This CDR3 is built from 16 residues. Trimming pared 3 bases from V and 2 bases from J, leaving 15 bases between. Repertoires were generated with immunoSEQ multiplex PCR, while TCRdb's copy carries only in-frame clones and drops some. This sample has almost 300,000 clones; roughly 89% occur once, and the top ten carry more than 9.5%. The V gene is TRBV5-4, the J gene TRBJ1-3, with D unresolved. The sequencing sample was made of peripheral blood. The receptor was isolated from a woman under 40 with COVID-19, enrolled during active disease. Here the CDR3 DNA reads TGTGCCAGCAGCTCCCCCGAGGGTGGTACTGGAAACACCATATATTTT. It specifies CASSSPEGGTGNTIYF.